This is a list of T cell receptor beta chains from one sample in a study of T-cell reconstitution after alpha-beta-depleted transplantation in children. TCRdb ran MiXCR on the PCR reads and lists one entry per CDR3 protein. The repertoire has a few hundred thousand distinct CDR3 sequences, roughly 25% of them found once; the top ten carry more than 2%. The sequenced sample was PBMCs, obtained before TCRalphabeta/CD19-depleted stem cell transplant. These TCRs come from a girl aged 2 to 9 with Fanconi anemia, due to receive a stem cell transplant. Each CDR3 is given with its conserved first and last residue. Each record gives: D gene, V gene, J gene, clone size, CDR3 DNA, CDR3 protein. The D gene is left open where the match is weak. Rows may omit the clone size; those that give it use once, few, many or a size class.

>TRBD2|TRBV7-2|TRBJ2-1|NA
TGTGCCAGCAGCTACAATAGCGGGGTGGGTTCCTACAATGAGCAGTTCTTC
CASSYNSGVGSYNEQFF
>NA|TRBV29-1|TRBJ2-1|many
TGCAGCGTTGAAGGGGGGTGGGAGGCAACCTACAATGAGCAGTTCTTC
CSVEGGWEATYNEQFF
>NA|TRBV5-1|TRBJ2-5|many
TGTGCCAGCAGTTTCGCGGGCCAAGAGACCCAGTACTTC
CASSFAGQETQYF
>NA|TRBV29-1|TRBJ1-4|NA
TGCAGCGCCGGCTGGCAGCCCAACGAAAAACTGTTTTTT
CSAGWQPNEKLFF
>NA|TRBV28|TRBJ1-1|NA
TGTGCCAGCAGTACTTATGGGGCAGAAGCTTTCTTT
CASSTYGAEAFF
>NA|TRBV28|TRBJ1-1|NA
TGTGCCAGCAGTTTAAACCGAGAAGCTTTCTTT
CASSLNREAFF
>NA|TRBV15|TRBJ1-1|many
TGTGCCACCAGCAGAGACGGTGAGAACACTGAAGCTTTCTTT
CATSRDGENTEAFF
>NA|TRBV29-1|TRBJ2-2|NA
TGCAGCGTTGAACGGACAGCGAACACCGGGGAGCTGTTTTTT
CSVERTANTGELFF
>TRBD1|TRBV18|TRBJ2-5|NA
TGTGCCAGCTCATCCGGGACAGCTATCGAAGAGACCCAGTACTTC
CASSSGTAIEETQYF
>NA|TRBV12-3/TRBV12-4|TRBJ2-7|NA
TGTGCCAGCAGTATAGTCGACGAGCAGTACTTC
CASSIVDEQYF
>NA|TRBV21-1|TRBJ2-3|NA
TGTGCCAGCAGCAAACGGTGTCAGTCTGAAGATACGCAGTATTTT
CASSKRCQSEDTQYF
>TRBD1|TRBV29-1|TRBJ2-4|few
TGCAGCGTTGATTCAGGGGGCGACATTCAGTACTTC
CSVDSGGDIQYF
>NA|TRBV6-1|TRBJ2-2|once
TGTGCCAGCAGCAGATGGGACACCGGGGAGCTGTTTTTT
CASSRWDTGELFF
>NA|TRBV6-5|TRBJ2-1|many
TGTGCCAGCAGTACATCTCTCTCGCGCACCTACAATGAGCAGTTCTTC
CASSTSLSRTYNEQFF
>NA|TRBV7-2|TRBJ2-5|NA
TGTGCCAGCAGCTTACGCAGTGGGGCCCCTTTATTGGGGGATACCCAGTACTTC
CASSLRSGAPLLGDTQYF
>NA|TRBV6-5|TRBJ2-5|many
TGTGCCAGCCGAGGACAGCAAGAGACCCAGTACTTC
CASRGQQETQYF
>TRBD1|TRBV29-1|TRBJ2-7|few
TGCAGCGTTGGGGGTAGTCAGGGGGTCGGTGAGCAGTACTTC
CSVGGSQGVGEQYF
>TRBD1|TRBV28|TRBJ1-6|many
TGTGCCAGCACCCCTGTTGGGACAGACTTTAATTCACCCCTCCACTTT
CASTPVGTDFNSPLHF
>TRBD1|TRBV29-1|TRBJ1-1|few
TGCAGCGCCTGGACAGGGATCCCCACTGAAGCTTTCTTT
CSAWTGIPTEAFF
>NA|TRBV5-1|TRBJ2-5|few
TGCGCCAGCAGCCGGGGTAGAGAAGAGACCCAGTACTTC
CASSRGREETQYF
>NA|TRBV20-1|TRBJ2-7|few
TGCAGTGCTAGAGATCCGGAGCGCACCTACGAGCAGTACTTC
CSARDPERTYEQYF
>NA|TRBV29-1|TRBJ2-3|few
TGCAGCGTTGTTGGGACTCCAGACACAGATACGCAGTATTTT
CSVVGTPDTDTQYF
>TRBD2|TRBV29-1|TRBJ2-3|many
TGCAGCGTGACGGGGGGACTAGCTGGGACAGATACGCAGTATTTT
CSVTGGLAGTDTQYF
>NA|TRBV7-2|TRBJ1-5|many
TGTGCCAGCAGCCCTCATAGCAATCAGCCCCAGCATTTT
CASSPHSNQPQHF
>TRBD1|TRBV7-7|TRBJ2-7|few
TGTGCCAGCAGCCCGGACAGGGGATCCGAGCAGTACTTC
CASSPDRGSEQYF
>TRBD2|TRBV29-1|TRBJ2-1|few
TGCAGCGTTCATACTAGCGGGGGCAATGAGCAGTTCTTC
CSVHTSGGNEQFF
>NA|TRBV29-1|TRBJ2-1|few
TGCAGCGTTGAATTTGCTGGAAGGGTAAGCTCCTACAATGAGCAGTTCTTC
CSVEFAGRVSSYNEQFF
>NA|TRBV7-6|TRBJ2-5|few
TGTGCCAGCAGCTGGTTAGGCTTACAAGAGACCCAGTACTTC
CASSWLGLQETQYF
>NA|TRBV5-1|TRBJ2-3|NA
TGCGCCAGCAGCCGGATAGGGACAGATACGCAGTATTTT
CASSRIGTDTQYF
>NA|TRBV28|TRBJ2-7|NA
TGTGCCAGCACCCCAATTAAGACAGGTACTACCTACGAGCAGTACTTC
CASTPIKTGTTYEQYF
>TRBD2|TRBV29-1|TRBJ2-3|few
TGCAGCGTTGCTAAGCTAGCGGACACAGATACGCAGTATTTT
CSVAKLADTDTQYF
>NA|TRBV20-1|TRBJ2-1|NA
TGCAGTGCTAAGACGGTCCCGCTTGGCGATGAGCAGTTCTTC
CSAKTVPLGDEQFF
>TRBD2|TRBV25-1|TRBJ2-7|few
TGTGCCAGCAGTGGAACTAGCGGGAGGGTGGACGAGCAGTACTTC
CASSGTSGRVDEQYF
>NA|TRBV28|TRBJ2-1|many
TGTGCCAGCAGTTTGTTAAGCAATGAGCAGTTCTTC
CASSLLSNEQFF
>NA|TRBV20-1|TRBJ2-4|many
TGCAGTGCTAGATCAGGGCGGGATAGAAACATTCAGTACTTC
CSARSGRDRNIQYF
>NA|TRBV12-3/TRBV12-4|TRBJ1-2|few
TGTGCCAGCAGTTTCGGTGACGGCACCTATGGCTACACCTTC
CASSFGDGTYGYTF
>NA|TRBV20-1|TRBJ2-1|few
TGCAGTGCTTTCCGGGCGGGCCAGCGTTACAATGAGCAGTTCTTC
CSAFRAGQRYNEQFF
>NA|TRBV9|TRBJ2-7|few
TGTGCCAGCAGCGTAGGCCAGCGGCCCTCGGTCGAGCAGTACTTC
CASSVGQRPSVEQYF
>TRBD1|TRBV28|TRBJ1-2|many
TGTGCCAGCAGTAACAGGGGGCGCGGGAATGGAGGCTATGGCTACACCTTC
CASSNRGRGNGGYGYTF
>NA|TRBV5-1|TRBJ1-2|NA
TGCGCCAGCAGCTTCGAGACCTGGGGAGGCTACACCTTC
CASSFETWGGYTF
>NA|TRBV20-1|TRBJ2-7|NA
TGCAGTGCTAGAGATTACACTACTAGTTCCTACGAGCAGTACTTC
CSARDYTTSSYEQYF
>TRBD1|TRBV20-1|TRBJ1-6|few
TGCAGTGCTAGCCCCGGGACAGGGGGCGGCTCCTATAATTCACCCCTCCACTTT
CSASPGTGGGSYNSPLHF
>TRBD1|TRBV5-1|TRBJ2-7|many
TGCGCCAGCAGCCGTAGGACAGGGAGCTACGAGCAGTACTTC
CASSRRTGSYEQYF
>NA|TRBV25-1|TRBJ2-5|once
TGTGCCAGCAGTGAAGGTCCAGGGACGGGGGAGACCCAGTACTTC
CASSEGPGTGETQYF
>NA|TRBV6-6|TRBJ1-2|few
TGTGCCAGCATGGGAGATGTTGGCTACACCTTC
CASMGDVGYTF
>NA|TRBV5-1|TRBJ2-2|NA
TGCGCCAGCAGCGAGACTATTAACACCGGGGAGCTGTTTTTT
CASSETINTGELFF
>NA|TRBV6-5|TRBJ2-7|many
TGTGCCAGCGGGACATTCTACGAGCAGTACTTC
CASGTFYEQYF
>NA|TRBV20-1|TRBJ2-1|many
TGCAGTGCTAACTCGGCGTTCTTCAATGAGCAGTTCTTC
CSANSAFFNEQFF
>NA|TRBV28|TRBJ2-7|NA
TGTGCCAGCAGTTCAATTCAGGGGTCGCACGAGCAGTACTTC
CASSSIQGSHEQYF
>NA|TRBV2|TRBJ2-7|few
TGTGCCAGCAGTAGAGTTAGGTCCTACGAGCAGTACTTC
CASSRVRSYEQYF
>TRBD2|TRBV20-1|TRBJ2-5|NA
TGCAGTGCTCTAGCGGGAGAGACCCAGTACTTC
CSALAGETQYF
>TRBD1|TRBV29-1|TRBJ2-3|many
TGCAGCGCGAGGGACAGGCAACCAGATACGCAGTATTTT
CSARDRQPDTQYF
>NA|TRBV5-1|TRBJ2-2|few
TGCGCCAGCAGCTTGGCGGGGAGATCGAACACCGGGGAGCTGTTTTTT
CASSLAGRSNTGELFF
>TRBD2|TRBV7-8|TRBJ2-7|NA
TGTGCCAGCAGCTTAGTCACGGGAGGGCCCCACGAGCAGTACTTC
CASSLVTGGPHEQYF
>TRBD1|TRBV6-6|TRBJ1-4|NA
TGTGCCAGTACAGGGGGTGAAAAACTGTTTTTT
CASTGGEKLFF